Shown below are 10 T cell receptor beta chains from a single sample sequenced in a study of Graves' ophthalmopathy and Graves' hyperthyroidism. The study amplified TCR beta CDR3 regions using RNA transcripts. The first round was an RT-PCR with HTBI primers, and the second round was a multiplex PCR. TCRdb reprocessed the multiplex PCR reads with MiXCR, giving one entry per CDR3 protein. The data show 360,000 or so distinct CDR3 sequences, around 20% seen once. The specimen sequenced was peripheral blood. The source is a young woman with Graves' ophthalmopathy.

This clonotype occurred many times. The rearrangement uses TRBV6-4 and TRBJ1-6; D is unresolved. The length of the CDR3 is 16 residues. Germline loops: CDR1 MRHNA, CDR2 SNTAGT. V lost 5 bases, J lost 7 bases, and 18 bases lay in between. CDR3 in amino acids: CASSLLVGERNSPLHF. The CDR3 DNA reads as TGTGCCAGCAGTCTCCTCGTCGGGGAACGAAATTCACCCCTCCACTTT.

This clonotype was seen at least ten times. The CDR3 DNA follows: TGCAGCGTGGTGTGTGACAGGGCCCCGAACACCGGGGAGCTGTTTTTT. Its translation is CSVVCDRAPNTGELFF. V and J are TRBV29-1 and TRBJ2-2; TRBD1 matches at 7 bases. This CDR3 spans 16 amino acids. The germline V gene encodes CDR1 SQVTM and CDR2 ANQGSEA. Unmatched junction bases numbered 10, after V lost 6 bases and J lost 0 bases.

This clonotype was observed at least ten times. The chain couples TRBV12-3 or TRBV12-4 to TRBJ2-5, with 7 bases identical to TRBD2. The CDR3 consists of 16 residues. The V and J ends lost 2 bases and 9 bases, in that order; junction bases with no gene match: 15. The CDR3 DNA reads TGTGCCAGCAGTTTATCGGGGACTACCCCAAGGGAGGCCCAGTACTTC. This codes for CASSLSGTTPREAQYF.

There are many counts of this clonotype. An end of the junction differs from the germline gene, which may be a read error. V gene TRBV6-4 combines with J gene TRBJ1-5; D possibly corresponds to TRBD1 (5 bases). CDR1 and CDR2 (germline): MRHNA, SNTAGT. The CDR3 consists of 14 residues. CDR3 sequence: CARSEEGRRQPQHF. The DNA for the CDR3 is TGTGCCAGAAGTGAAGAGGGGCGACGTCAGCCCCAGCATTTT.

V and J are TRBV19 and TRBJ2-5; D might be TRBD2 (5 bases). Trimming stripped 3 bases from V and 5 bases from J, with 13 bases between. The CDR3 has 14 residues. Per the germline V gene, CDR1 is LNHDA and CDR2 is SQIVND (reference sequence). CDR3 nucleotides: TGTGCCAGTAGTATGAGGCGACGCGGGGAGACCCAGTACTTC. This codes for CASSMRRRGETQYF.

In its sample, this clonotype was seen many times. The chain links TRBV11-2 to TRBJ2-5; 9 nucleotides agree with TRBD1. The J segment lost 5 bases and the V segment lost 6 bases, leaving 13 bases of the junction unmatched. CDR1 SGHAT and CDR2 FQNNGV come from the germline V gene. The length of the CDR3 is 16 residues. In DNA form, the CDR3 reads TGTGCCAGCAGAAACTTACAGGGGGCGACCGGGGAGACCCAGTACTTC. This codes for CASRNLQGATGETQYF.

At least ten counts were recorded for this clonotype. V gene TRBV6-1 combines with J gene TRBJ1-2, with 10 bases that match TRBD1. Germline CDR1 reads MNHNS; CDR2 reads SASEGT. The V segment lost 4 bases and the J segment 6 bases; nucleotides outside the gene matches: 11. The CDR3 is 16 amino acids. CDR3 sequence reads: CASSAVSGTGDHGYTF. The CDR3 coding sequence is TGTGCCAGCAGTGCCGTGTCTGGGACAGGGGATCATGGCTACACCTTC.

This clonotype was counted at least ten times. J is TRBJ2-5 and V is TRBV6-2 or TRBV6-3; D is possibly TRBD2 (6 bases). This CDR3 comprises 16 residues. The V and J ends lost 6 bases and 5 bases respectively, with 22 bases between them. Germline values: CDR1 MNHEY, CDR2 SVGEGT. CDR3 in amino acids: CASRTQRTARGETQYF. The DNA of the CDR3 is TGTGCCAGCAGGACCCAGAGGACGGCCCGGGGGGAGACCCAGTACTTC.

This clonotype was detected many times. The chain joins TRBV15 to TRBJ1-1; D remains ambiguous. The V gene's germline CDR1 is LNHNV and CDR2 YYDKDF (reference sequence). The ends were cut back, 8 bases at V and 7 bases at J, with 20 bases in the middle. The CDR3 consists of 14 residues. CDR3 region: CATAIRSGNHEAFF. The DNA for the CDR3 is TGTGCCACCGCAATTAGATCGGGGAACCATGAAGCTTTCTTT.

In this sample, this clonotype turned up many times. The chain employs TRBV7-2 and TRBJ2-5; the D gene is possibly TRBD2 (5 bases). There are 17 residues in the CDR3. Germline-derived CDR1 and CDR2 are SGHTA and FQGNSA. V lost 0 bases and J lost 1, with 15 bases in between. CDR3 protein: CASSLAPRLALQETQYF. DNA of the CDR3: TGTGCCAGCAGCTTAGCCCCAAGGCTAGCCCTCCAAGAGACCCAGTACTTC.